These 7 T cell receptor beta chains were all obtained from the same sample, sequenced in a study of OX40 agonist ivuxolimab in advanced cancers. Some clones are missing from TCRdb's copy, which holds only in-frame ones; the method was immunoSEQ multiplex PCR. The data contain fewer than 55,000 clones, less than 90% of them singletons. The sample consisted of CD4+ or CD8+ T cells sorted from blood, taken in a trial of the OX40 agonist ivuxolimab. These receptors were obtained from an adult with an advanced solid tumor such as melanoma, head and neck, liver or kidney cancer.

J is TRBJ1-5 and V is TRBV18; no clear D gene. The germline V gene encodes CDR1 KGHSH and CDR2 LQKENI. The V end lost 2 bases, the J end lost 0 bases, and 5 bases lay between the germline ends. The length of the CDR3 is 14 residues. The CDR3 loop is CASSPGNSNQPQHF. The CDR3 region has the DNA TGTGCCAGCTCACCAGGAAATAGCAATCAGCCCCAGCATTTT.

The CDR3 DNA reads TGTGCCAGCAGCTTAGACCCCGGGAGGGCCTACGAGCAGTACTTC. Protein: CASSLDPGRAYEQYF. The chain joins TRBV7-2 to TRBJ2-7, with 8 bases identical to TRBD2. Germline V gene sequence: CDR1 SGHTA, CDR2 FQGNSA. The ends lost 1 base at V and 2 bases at J; junction bases unmatched: 4. The CDR3 covers 15 residues. The variable domain in full, completed from reference TRBV7-2 and TRBJ2-7, reads GAGVSQSPSNKVTEKGKDVELRCDPISGHTALYWYRQSLGQGLEFLIYFQGNSAPDKSGLPSDRFSAERTGGSVSTLTIQRTQQEDSAVYLCASSLDPGRAYEQYFGPGTRLTVT.

This chain uses TRBV11-2 with TRBJ2-1, with unresolved D. There are 11 residues in the CDR3. The germline V and J ends were trimmed by 8 bases and 4 bases, with 6 bases remaining between them. Germline CDR1 and CDR2: SGHAT and FQNNGV. The CDR3 DNA reads as TGTGCCAGCTGGGGATACAATGAGCAGTTCTTC. Its protein product is CASWGYNEQFF.

V is TRBV28 and J is TRBJ2-5; D might be TRBD1 or TRBD2, each matching 5 bases. The germline V gene has CDR1 MDHEN and CDR2 SYDVKM. V gave up 2 bases and J gave up 11 bases, with 9 bases separating them. This CDR3 is 11 amino acids long. Written as DNA, the CDR3 is TGTGCCAGCAGTTTACTCAGGGAGCAGTACTTC. Protein: CASSLLREQYF.

The rearrangement links TRBV5-1 to TRBJ2-7, with TRBD2 matching 7 bases. Germline V lookup: CDR1 SGHRS, CDR2 YFSETQ. V lost 0 bases to trimming and J lost 3 bases; unmatched junction nucleotides: 6. The CDR3 runs to 15 residues. The CDR3 DNA follows: TGCGCCAGCAGCTTGGGCCTAGCGGCAAGCTACGAGCAGTACTTC. Its protein product is CASSLGLAASYEQYF.

The chain combines TRBV7-2 with TRBJ2-1; 12 nucleotides agree with TRBD2. The ends lost 4 bases at V and 6 bases at J; junction bases unmatched: 7. This CDR3 contains 16 residues. The V gene's germline CDR1 is SGHTA and CDR2 FQGNSA. The CDR3: CASSSRLAGVGNEQFF. DNA of the CDR3: TGTGCCAGCAGCTCACGACTAGCGGGAGTGGGCAATGAGCAGTTCTTC.

This clone has a handful of counts. The chain couples TRBV30 to TRBJ1-2; D not certain. Germline assignment: CDR1 GTSNPN and CDR2 SVGIG (reference sequence). V gave up 3 bases and J gave up 5 bases, with 10 bases separating them. The CDR3 has 12 residues. The CDR3 reads CAWRASSYGYTF. CDR3 nucleotide sequence: TGTGCCTGGAGAGCGAGTAGTTATGGCTACACCTTC. Drawing the rest from reference TRBV30 and TRBJ1-2, the complete variable domain is SQTIHQWPATLVQPVGSPLSLECTVEGTSNPNLYWYRQAAGRGLQLLFYSVGIGQISSEVPQNLSASRPQDRQFILSSKKLLLSDSGFYLCAWRASSYGYTFGSGTRLTVV.